Below are 10 T cell receptor beta chains sequenced from a single sample in a study of T-cell reconstitution after alpha-beta-depleted transplantation in children. Using unique molecular identifiers, the investigators prepared the TCRbeta library. Each CDR3 protein gets one entry after TCRdb re-called the PCR reads with MiXCR. The sample has 83,000 or so distinct CDR3 sequences; roughly 8% are singletons. Material: PBMCs from the stem cell graft donor, obtained from the stem cell graft. The origin of the receptors is a human donor who donated a stem cell graft to a child with congenital amegakaryocytic thrombocytopenia.

This clonotype was observed at least ten times. The chain employs TRBV29-1 and TRBJ2-5; possibly TRBD1 for D (5 bases). CDR1 is SQVTM, CDR2 ANQGSEA, per germline. The CDR3 length is 11 residues. Trimming stripped 2 bases from V and 4 bases from J, with 5 bases between. In nucleotides, the CDR3 is TGCAGCGTTGAAAGGGGAGAGACCCAGTACTTC. Its protein is CSVERGETQYF. The variable domain in full, completed from reference TRBV29-1 and TRBJ2-5, reads SAVISQKPSRDICQRGTSLTIQCQVDSQVTMMFWYRQQPGQSLTLIATANQGSEATYESGFVIDKFPISRPNLTFSTLTVSNMSPEDSSIYLCSVERGETQYFGPGTRLLVL.

This clonotype was seen at least ten times. J is TRBJ1-4 and V is TRBV20-1; no definite D call. Trimming shortened V by 6 bases and J by 0 bases, and 8 bases separated the two germline ends. CDR1 and CDR2 from the germline V gene are DFQATT and SNEGSKA (reference sequence). The CDR3 sequence is 13 residues long. CDR3 coding DNA: TGCAGTGCGAAGGTGTCAACTAATGAAAAACTGTTTTTT. It translates to CSAKVSTNEKLFF.

In its sample, this clonotype was seen many times. The chain employs TRBV3-1 and TRBJ2-1, with no clear D. V gave up 3 bases and J gave up 5 bases, with 8 bases separating them. In germline, CDR1 is LGHDT, CDR2 YNNKEL (reference sequence). The CDR3 has 13 residues. DNA for the CDR3: TGTGCCAGCAGCCACCTAATAGACAATGAGCAGTTCTTC. Its protein is CASSHLIDNEQFF.

This clonotype was detected a few times. This chain connects TRBV11-2 to TRBJ2-2, with unresolved D. Trimming removed 6 bases from V and 5 bases from J, with 16 bases in between. The CDR3 is 15 residues long. CDR1 and CDR2 (germline): SGHAT, FQNNGV. The CDR3, as DNA: TGTGCCAGCAGTTCTACGGGTCTTCGGACCGGGGAGCTGTTTTTT. Translated: CASSSTGLRTGELFF.

This clonotype turned up a few times. The chain uses TRBV12-3 or TRBV12-4 and TRBJ1-1, with D possibly TRBD1 on 5 matching bases. V was cut by 3 bases and J by 5 bases, with 10 bases left in between. The CDR3 totals 13 residues. CDR3 coding DNA: TGTGCCAGCAGTTTGGGGGGTTGGACTGAAGCTTTCTTT. This gives the protein CASSLGGWTEAFF.

In this sample, this clonotype turned up many times. The J gene is TRBJ2-1, the V gene TRBV24-1; 10 nucleotides match TRBD2. The germline gives CDR1 KGHDR, CDR2 SFDVKD. The V and J ends lost 5 bases and 8 bases, in that order; junction bases with no gene match: 8. The CDR3 runs to 15 residues. As DNA, the CDR3 is TGTGCCACCAGTGGCCAGCGGGGGGGTATACATGAGCAGTTCTTC. As protein: CATSGQRGGIHEQFF.

The V call is TRBV5-6, the J call TRBJ2-2; TRBD2 agrees at 7 bases. In germline, CDR1 is SGHDT, CDR2 YYEEEE. There are 17 residues in the CDR3. V gave up 4 bases and J gave up 4 bases; unmatched junction bases: 13. CDR3 sequence: CASSPLAEAGRTGELFF. The CDR3, as DNA: TGTGCCAGCAGCCCCCTGGCGGAAGCGGGACGCACCGGGGAGCTGTTTTTT.

This clonotype has ten or more counts. The chain combines TRBV5-5 with TRBJ1-1, with D maybe TRBD1 (5 bases). The CDR3 length is 14 residues. V was trimmed by 1 base and J by 2 bases, leaving 9 bases between them. Germline V gives CDR1 SGHKS, CDR2 YYEKEE (reference sequence). For the CDR3, the DNA is TGTGCCAGCAGCTTGAGGAGGGGTAACACTGAAGCTTTCTTT. This encodes CASSLRRGNTEAFF.

V usage is TRBV5-5 and J usage is TRBJ2-1; tentatively, D is TRBD1 (6 bases). The germline V gene has CDR1 SGHKS and CDR2 YYEKEE (reference sequence). CDR3 size: 15 residues. The germline V and J ends were trimmed by 3 bases and 0 bases, with 10 bases remaining between them. This CDR3 reads CASSSQGSSYNEQFF. CDR3 DNA sequence: TGTGCCAGCAGCTCCCAGGGGAGCTCCTACAATGAGCAGTTCTTC.

The sample holds many counts of this clonotype. The gene calls are TRBV5-6 and TRBJ2-1; unclear D gene. Germline V gene data show CDR1 as SGHDT and CDR2 as YYEEEE. V was trimmed by 3 bases and J by 8 bases, leaving 12 bases between them. This CDR3 has 13 residues. The CDR3 DNA is TGTGCCAGCAGCTCAGGCGGTTGGTATGAGCAGTTCTTC. It yields the protein CASSSGGWYEQFF.